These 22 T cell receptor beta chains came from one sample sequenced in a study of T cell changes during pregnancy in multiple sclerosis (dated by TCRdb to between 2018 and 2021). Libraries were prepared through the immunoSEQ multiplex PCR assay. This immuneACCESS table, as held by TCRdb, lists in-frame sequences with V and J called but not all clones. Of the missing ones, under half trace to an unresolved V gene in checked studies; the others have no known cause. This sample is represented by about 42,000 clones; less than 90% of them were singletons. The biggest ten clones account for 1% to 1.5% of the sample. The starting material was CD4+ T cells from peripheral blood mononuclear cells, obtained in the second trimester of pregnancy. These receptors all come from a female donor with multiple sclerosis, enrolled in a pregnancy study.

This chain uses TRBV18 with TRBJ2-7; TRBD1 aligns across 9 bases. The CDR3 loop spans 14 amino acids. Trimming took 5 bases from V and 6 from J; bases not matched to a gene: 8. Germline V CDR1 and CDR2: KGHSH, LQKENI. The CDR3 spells CASSARQGELEQYF. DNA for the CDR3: TGTGCCAGCTCAGCTAGACAGGGGGAACTCGAGCAGTACTTC.

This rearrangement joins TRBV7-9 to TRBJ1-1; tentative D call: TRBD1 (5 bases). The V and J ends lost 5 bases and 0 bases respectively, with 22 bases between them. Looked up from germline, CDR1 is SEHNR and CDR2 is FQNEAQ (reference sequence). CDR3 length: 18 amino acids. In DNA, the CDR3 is TGTGCCAGCAGCCCAGCCGTGAGGGGAGGTAACCTGAACACTGAAGCTTTCTTT. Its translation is CASSPAVRGGNLNTEAFF.

CDR3: CASSVSGTSGNEQFF. For the CDR3, the DNA is TGCGCCAGCAGCGTCTCCGGGACTAGCGGGAATGAGCAGTTCTTC. J is TRBJ2-1 and V is TRBV5-1; 12 nucleotides line up with TRBD2. The CDR3 contains 15 residues. J was trimmed by 7 bases and V by 4 bases; bases with no gene match: 6. Germline assignment: CDR1 SGHRS and CDR2 YFSETQ.

The CDR3 nucleotides read TGCGCCAGCAGCTTCGAAGCCGGGACTAGCGACTACAATGAGCAGTTCTTC. This gives the protein CASSFEAGTSDYNEQFF. V usage is TRBV5-1 and J usage is TRBJ2-1; 10 bases map to TRBD2. V shed 2 bases, J shed 3 bases, and the junction held 8 bases outside the gene matches. CDR1 is SGHRS, CDR2 YFSETQ, per germline. The CDR3 spans 17 residues. The full variable domain, completed using reference TRBV5-1 and TRBJ2-1, is KAGVTQTPRYLIKTRGQQVTLSCSPISGHRSVSWYQQTPGQGLQFLFEYFSETQRNKGNFPGRFSGRQFSNSRSEMNVSTLELGDSALYLCASSFEAGTSDYNEQFFGPGTRLTVL.

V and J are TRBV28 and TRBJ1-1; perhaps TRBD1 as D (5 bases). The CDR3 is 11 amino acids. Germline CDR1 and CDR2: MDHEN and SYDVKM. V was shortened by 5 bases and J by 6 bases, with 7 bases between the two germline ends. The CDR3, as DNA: TGTGCCAGCAGTAGGACATCTGAAGCTTTCTTT. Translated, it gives CASSRTSEAFF.

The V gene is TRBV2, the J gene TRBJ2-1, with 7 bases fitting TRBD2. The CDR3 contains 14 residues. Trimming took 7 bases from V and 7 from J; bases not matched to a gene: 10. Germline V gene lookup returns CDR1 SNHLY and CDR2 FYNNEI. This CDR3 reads CASNWGRGENEQFF. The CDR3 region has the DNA TGTGCCAGCAACTGGGGGAGGGGCGAAAATGAGCAGTTCTTC.

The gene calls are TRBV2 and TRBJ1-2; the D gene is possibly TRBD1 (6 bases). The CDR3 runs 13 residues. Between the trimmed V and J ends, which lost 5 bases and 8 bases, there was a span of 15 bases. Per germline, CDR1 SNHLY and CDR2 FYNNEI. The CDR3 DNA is TGTGCCAGCAGTCTCAGACAGGTACTGGGCTACACCTTC. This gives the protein CASSLRQVLGYTF.

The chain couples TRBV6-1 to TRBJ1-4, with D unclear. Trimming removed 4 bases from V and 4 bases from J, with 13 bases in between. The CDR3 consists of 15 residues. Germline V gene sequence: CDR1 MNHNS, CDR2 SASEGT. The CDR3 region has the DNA TGTGCCAGCAGTGCTGAACAGAGATTTAATGAAAAACTGTTTTTT. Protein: CASSAEQRFNEKLFF.

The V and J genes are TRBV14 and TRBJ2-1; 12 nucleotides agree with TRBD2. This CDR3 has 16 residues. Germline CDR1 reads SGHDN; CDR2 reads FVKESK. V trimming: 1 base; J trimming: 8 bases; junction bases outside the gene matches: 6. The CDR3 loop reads CASSQVGLAGGDEQFF. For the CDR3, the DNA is TGTGCCAGCAGCCAAGTGGGACTAGCGGGCGGGGATGAGCAGTTCTTC.

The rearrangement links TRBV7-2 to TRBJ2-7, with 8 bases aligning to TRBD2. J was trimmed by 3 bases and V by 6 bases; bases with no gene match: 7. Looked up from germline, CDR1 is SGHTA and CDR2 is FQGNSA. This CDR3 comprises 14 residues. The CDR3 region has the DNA TGTGCCAGCAGTCCTACGGCGGGAGGCTACGAGCAGTACTTC. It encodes CASSPTAGGYEQYF.

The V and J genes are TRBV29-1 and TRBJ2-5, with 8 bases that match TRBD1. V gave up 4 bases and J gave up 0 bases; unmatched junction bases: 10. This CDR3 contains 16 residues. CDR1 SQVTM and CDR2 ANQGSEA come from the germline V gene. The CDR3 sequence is CSVAGHRTGHQETQYF. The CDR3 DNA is TGCAGCGTTGCGGGCCACAGGACAGGGCACCAAGAGACCCAGTACTTC.

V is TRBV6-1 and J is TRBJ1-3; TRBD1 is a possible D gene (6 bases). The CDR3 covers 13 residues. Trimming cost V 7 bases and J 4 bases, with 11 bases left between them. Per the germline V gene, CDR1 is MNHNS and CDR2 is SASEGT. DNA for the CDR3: TGTGCCAGCATGGAAACAGGGGGAAACACCATATATTTT. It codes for CASMETGGNTIYF.

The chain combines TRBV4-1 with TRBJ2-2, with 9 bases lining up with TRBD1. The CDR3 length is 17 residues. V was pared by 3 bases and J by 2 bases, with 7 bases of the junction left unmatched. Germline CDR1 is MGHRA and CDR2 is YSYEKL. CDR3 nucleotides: TGCGCCAGCAGCCATACAGGACAGGGGCTTAACACCGGGGAGCTGTTTTTT. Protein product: CASSHTGQGLNTGELFF.

The CDR3 DNA is TGTGCCACCAACCCAGAGAAGACATGGAACTATGGCTACACCTTC. Its protein is CATNPEKTWNYGYTF. The V call is TRBV15, the J call TRBJ1-2; D is unresolved. This CDR3 spans 15 amino acids. Germline assignment: CDR1 LNHNV and CDR2 YYDKDF (reference sequence). Trimming removed 7 bases from V and 2 bases from J, with 17 bases in between.

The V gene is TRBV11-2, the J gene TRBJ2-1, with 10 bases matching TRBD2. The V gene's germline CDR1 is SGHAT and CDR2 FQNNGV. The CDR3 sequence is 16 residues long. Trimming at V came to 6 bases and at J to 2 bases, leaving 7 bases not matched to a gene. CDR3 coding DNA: TGTGCCAGCAGTGAACTAGCGGGGAAACCCTACAATGAGCAGTTCTTC. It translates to CASSELAGKPYNEQFF.

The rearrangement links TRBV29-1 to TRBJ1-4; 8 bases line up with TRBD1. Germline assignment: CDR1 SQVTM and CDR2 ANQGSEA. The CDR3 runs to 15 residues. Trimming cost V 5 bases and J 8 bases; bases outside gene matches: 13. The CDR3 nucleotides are TGCAGCGTTCCGCTACGGACAGGGTTAGAGGAAAAACTGTTTTTT. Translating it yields CSVPLRTGLEEKLFF. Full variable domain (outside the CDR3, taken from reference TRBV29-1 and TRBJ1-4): SAVISQKPSRDICQRGTSLTIQCQVDSQVTMMFWYRQQPGQSLTLIATANQGSEATYESGFVIDKFPISRPNLTFSTLTVSNMSPEDSSIYLCSVPLRTGLEEKLFFGSGTQLSVL.

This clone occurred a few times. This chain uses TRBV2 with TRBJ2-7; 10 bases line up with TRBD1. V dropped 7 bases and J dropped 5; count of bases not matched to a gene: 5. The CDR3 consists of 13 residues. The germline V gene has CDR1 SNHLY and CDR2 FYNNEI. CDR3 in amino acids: CASISGTGDEQYF. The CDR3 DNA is TGTGCCAGCATTTCCGGGACAGGGGACGAGCAGTACTTC.

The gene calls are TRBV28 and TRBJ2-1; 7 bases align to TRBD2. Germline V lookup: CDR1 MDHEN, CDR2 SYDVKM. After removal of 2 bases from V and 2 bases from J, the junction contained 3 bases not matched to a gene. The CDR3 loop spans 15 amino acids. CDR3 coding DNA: TGTGCCAGCAGTTTAGCCAGCGGGACCTACAATGAGCAGTTCTTC. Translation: CASSLASGTYNEQFF.

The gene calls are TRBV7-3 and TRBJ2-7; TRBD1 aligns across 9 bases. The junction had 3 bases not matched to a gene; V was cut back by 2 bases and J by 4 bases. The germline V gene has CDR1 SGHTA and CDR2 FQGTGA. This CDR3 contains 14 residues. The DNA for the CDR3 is TGTGCCAGCAGCTTAGGGGGACAGGGATACGAGCAGTACTTC. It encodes CASSLGGQGYEQYF.

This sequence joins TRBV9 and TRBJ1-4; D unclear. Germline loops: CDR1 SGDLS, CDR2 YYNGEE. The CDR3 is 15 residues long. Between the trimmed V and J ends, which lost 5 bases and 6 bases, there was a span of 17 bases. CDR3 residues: CASSGGAERDEKLFF. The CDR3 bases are TGTGCCAGCAGTGGTGGAGCTGAACGGGATGAAAAACTGTTTTTT.

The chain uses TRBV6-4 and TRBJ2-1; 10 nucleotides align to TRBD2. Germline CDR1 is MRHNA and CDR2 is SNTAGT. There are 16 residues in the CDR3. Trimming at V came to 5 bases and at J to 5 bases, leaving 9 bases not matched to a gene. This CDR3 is CASSPIAGGSNNEQFF. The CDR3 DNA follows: TGTGCCAGCAGTCCGATAGCGGGAGGATCTAACAATGAGCAGTTCTTC.

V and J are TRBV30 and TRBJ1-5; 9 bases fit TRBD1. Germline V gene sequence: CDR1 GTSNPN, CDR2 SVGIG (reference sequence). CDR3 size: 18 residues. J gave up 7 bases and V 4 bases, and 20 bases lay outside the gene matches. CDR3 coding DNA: TGTGCCTGGACTCCCGGACGGGGGACAGGGAAGGAGGGCCAGCCCCAGCATTTT. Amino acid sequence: CAWTPGRGTGKEGQPQHF.